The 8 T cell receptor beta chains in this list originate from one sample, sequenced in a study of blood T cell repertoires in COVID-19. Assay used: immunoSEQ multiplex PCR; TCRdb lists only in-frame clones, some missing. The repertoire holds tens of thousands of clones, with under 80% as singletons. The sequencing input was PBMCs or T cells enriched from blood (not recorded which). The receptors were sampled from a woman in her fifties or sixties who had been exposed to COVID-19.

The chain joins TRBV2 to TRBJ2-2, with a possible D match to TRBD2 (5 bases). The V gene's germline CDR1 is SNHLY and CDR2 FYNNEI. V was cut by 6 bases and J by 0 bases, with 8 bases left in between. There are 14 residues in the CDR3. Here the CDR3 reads CASRGRSNTGELFF. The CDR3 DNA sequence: TGTGCCAGCAGGGGGAGATCGAACACCGGGGAGCTGTTTTTT.

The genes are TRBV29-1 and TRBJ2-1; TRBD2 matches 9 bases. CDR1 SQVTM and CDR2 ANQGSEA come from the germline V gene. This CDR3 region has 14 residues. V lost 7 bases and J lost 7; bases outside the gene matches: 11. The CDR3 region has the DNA TGCAGCGCGAAGGTAGCGGGAGTCGGGAATGAGCAGTTCTTC. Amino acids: CSAKVAGVGNEQFF.

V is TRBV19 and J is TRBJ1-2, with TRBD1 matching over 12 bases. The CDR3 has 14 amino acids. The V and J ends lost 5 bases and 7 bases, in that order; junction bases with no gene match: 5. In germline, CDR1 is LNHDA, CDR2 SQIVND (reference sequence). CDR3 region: CASSLGTGGVGYTF. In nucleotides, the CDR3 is TGTGCCAGTAGTCTTGGGACAGGGGGCGTTGGCTACACCTTC.

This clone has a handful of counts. This CDR3 reads CAIKGLTGELFF. CDR3 nucleotide sequence: TGTGCCATCAAAGGACTCACCGGGGAGCTGTTTTTT. This chain uses TRBV10-3 with TRBJ2-2, with a weak D call TRBD2 (5 bases). The germline V gene has CDR1 ENHRY and CDR2 SYGVKD. The CDR3 runs 12 residues. V was shortened by 7 bases and J by 4 bases, with 7 bases between the two germline ends.

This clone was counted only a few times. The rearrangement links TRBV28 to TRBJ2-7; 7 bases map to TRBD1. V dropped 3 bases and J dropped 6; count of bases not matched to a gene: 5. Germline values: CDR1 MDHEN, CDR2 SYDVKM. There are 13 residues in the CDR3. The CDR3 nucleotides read TGTGCCAGCAGTTTTAGGGGGCCGGGCGAGCAGTACTTC. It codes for CASSFRGPGEQYF. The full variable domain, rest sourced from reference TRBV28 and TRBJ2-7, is DVKVTQSSRYLVKRTGEKVFLECVQDMDHENMFWYRQDPGLGLRLIYFSYDVKMKEKGDIPEGYSVSREKKERFSLILESASTNQTSMYLCASSFRGPGEQYFGPGTRLTVT.

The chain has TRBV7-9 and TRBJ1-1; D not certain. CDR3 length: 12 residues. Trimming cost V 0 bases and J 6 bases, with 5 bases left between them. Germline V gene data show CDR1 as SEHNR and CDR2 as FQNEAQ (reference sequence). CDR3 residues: CASSLAESEAFF. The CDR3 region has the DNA TGTGCCAGCAGCTTAGCGGAGTCTGAAGCTTTCTTT.

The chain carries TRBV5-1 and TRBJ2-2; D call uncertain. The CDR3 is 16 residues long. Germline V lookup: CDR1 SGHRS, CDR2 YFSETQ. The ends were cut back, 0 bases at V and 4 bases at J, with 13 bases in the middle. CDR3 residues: CASSLGTAVSTGELFF. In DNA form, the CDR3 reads TGCGCCAGCAGCTTGGGTACTGCTGTGAGCACCGGGGAGCTGTTTTTT.

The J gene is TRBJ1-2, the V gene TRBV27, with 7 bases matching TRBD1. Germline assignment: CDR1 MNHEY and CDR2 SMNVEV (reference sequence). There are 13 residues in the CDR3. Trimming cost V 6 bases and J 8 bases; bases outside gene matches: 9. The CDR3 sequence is CASSRGGAWGYTF. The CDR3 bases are TGTGCCAGCAGCCGAGGGGGCGCCTGGGGCTACACCTTC.